Following are 3 T cell receptor beta chains from one sample sequenced in a study of regulatory T cells in long-lasting Graves disease. Arm-PCR of CDR3 regions with iRepertoire HTBI primers generated TCR beta libraries. TCRdb ran MiXCR on the multiplex PCR reads and lists one entry per CDR3 protein. The repertoire includes 450,000 or so distinct CDR3 sequences, less than 25% of them detected once, and roughly 13% sits in the top ten. This sample's time point: persistent/refractory GD, antithyroid drugs over 5 years with positive TRAb. There was RNA extracted from PBMCs, and the TCR library was made from it. The sequencing here drew on peripheral blood mononuclear cells (PBMCs), taken when the disease was refractory, from a patient treated with antithyroid drugs. These receptors were taken from a female donor with Graves disease.

The sample holds many counts of this clonotype. The rearrangement links TRBV7-8 to TRBJ1-1; D unclear. The CDR3 contains 16 residues. V dropped 5 bases and J dropped 0 bases, with 16 bases sitting between them. The germline gives CDR1 SGHVS, CDR2 FQNEAQ. The CDR3: CASSPQRVIMNTEAFF. In DNA form, the CDR3 reads TGTGCCAGCAGCCCCCAGAGAGTGATCATGAACACTGAAGCTTTCTTT.

The table lists this clonotype with many counts. The rearrangement uses TRBV28 and TRBJ1-2; TRBD1 might be the D (5 bases). Germline V CDR1 and CDR2: MDHEN, SYDVKM. The CDR3 extends over 13 amino acids. The V and J ends lost 7 bases and 7 bases respectively, with 16 bases between them. In DNA, the CDR3 is TGTGCCAGCACTGAGGGGAGACTAGTTGGCTACACCTTC. Protein sequence: CASTEGRLVGYTF.

This clonotype has a handful of counts. The rearrangement links TRBV19 to TRBJ2-5, with a weak D call TRBD2 (7 bases). Germline V gene sequence: CDR1 LNHDA, CDR2 SQIVND (reference sequence). This CDR3 contains 15 residues. V lost 5 bases, J lost 5 bases, and 18 bases lay in between. The CDR3 nucleotides are TGTGCCAGTAGTTTGCGGGGGCACCCACTGGAGACCCAGTACTTC. This encodes CASSLRGHPLETQYF.